The sequence of this TCR beta chain was determined in a study of neurological immune-mediated disorders. The V gene's germline CDR1 is KGHSH and CDR2 LQKENI. V was trimmed by 1 base and J by 0 bases, leaving 13 bases between them. The CDR3 spans 18 residues. TCRdb processed the 5' RACE reads anew with MiXCR; each CDR3 protein has one entry. In the table there are some 60,000 distinct CDR3 sequences, around 3.6% of which are singletons. This clonotype appeared many times. The unsorted libraries were produced from 2 million PBMCs held at -80 C. The clonotype was recovered from a woman aged 30 to 39 with multiple sclerosis. Specimen: PBMCs. The chain recombines TRBV18 with TRBJ2-6, with D tentatively TRBD2 (5 bases). DNA of the CDR3: TGTGCCAGCTCACCACAAATGGCGGGTAGCTCTGGGGCCAACGTCCTGACTTTC. This translates into CASSPQMAGSSGANVLTF.